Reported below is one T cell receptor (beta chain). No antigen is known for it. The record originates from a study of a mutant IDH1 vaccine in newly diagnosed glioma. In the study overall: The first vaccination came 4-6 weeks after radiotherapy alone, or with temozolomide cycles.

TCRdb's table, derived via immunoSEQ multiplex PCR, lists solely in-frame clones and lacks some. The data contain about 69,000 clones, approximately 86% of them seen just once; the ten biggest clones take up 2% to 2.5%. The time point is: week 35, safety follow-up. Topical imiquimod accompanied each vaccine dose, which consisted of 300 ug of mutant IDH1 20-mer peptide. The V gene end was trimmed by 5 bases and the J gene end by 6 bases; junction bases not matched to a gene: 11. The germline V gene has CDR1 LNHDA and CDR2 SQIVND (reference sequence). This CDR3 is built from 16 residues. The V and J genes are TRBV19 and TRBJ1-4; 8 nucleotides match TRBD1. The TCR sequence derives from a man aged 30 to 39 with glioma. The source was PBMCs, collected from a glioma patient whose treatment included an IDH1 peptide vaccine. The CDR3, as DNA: TGTGCCAGTAGTCCGATGACAGGGGCATTTCATGAAAAACTGTTTTTT. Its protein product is CASSPMTGAFHEKLFF.